This entry concerns a single T cell receptor beta chain. Its antigen remains unidentified. The data were taken from a study of radiotherapy plus CTLA-4 blockade in lung cancer. The CDR3 consists of 14 residues. Germline CDR1 and CDR2: MNHEY and SVGAGI. V lost 6 bases and J lost 1; bases outside the gene matches: 5. Chemo-refractory metastatic non-small-cell lung cancer patients were treated with focal radiation plus CTLA-4 blockade with ipilimumab. Profiling relied on immunoSEQ multiplex PCR, and the TCRdb table lists in-frame clones only, not all of them. Here the sample spans around 40,000 clones, more than 60% being singletons. Broader study findings: Radiotherapy was combined with ipilimumab, and tumor-derived TCR clones then expanded in blood.

The sequenced sample was peripheral blood, obtained from a patient treated with radiotherapy plus ipilimumab. The TCR sequence derives from a human donor with non-small cell lung cancer who had stable disease on radiotherapy plus ipilimumab. This sequence joins TRBV6-5 and TRBJ2-7; TRBD2 matches 8 bases. This CDR3 reads CASSAGGPSYEQYF. The DNA of the CDR3 is TGTGCCAGCAGCGCGGGGGGACCTTCCTACGAGCAGTACTTC.